This T cell receptor beta chain appears in the sequencing data of a study of cytomegalovirus exposure and HLA in healthy donors. Whole-study results and caveats: Among donors in an Asian-associated ancestry cluster, a later analysis reportedly found fewer N-insertions than the roughly 700-donor mean.

As regards this clone: Its cognate antigen is unknown.

Nominally healthy donors were sampled, though unrecorded immune exposures were likely. The PCR ran on 60 Vbeta and 13 Jbeta primers. TCRdb keeps only in-frame clones here, not all; method: immunoSEQ multiplex PCR. The repertoire consists of about 160,000 clones, with around 80% occurring once and the leading ten covering 6.3%. This clonotype originated in a male donor in good health and CMV-seropositive. Material for sequencing was PBMCs.

The DNA of the CDR3 is TGTGCCTGGAGAGCCATGAACACTGAAGCTTTCTTT. Its translation: CAWRAMNTEAFF. The rearrangement uses TRBV30 and TRBJ1-1; D not resolved. Trimming took off 3 bases at V and 0 bases at J, with 5 bases between the two ends. CDR1 and CDR2 from the germline V gene are GTSNPN and SVGIG (reference sequence). CDR3 size: 12 residues.